In its sample, the clone carrying this T cell receptor beta chain was seen a few times. Its antigen is unidentified. The 5'RACE method, run with constant-segment primers, produced TCR alpha and TCR beta cDNA libraries (carrying sample barcodes and UMIs). TCRdb re-derived calls from the 5' RACE reads in MiXCR, one entry per CDR3 protein. The sample holds 180,000 or so distinct CDR3 sequences; 16% are singletons and the top ten take roughly 2.1%. The sample comes from a study of T-cell memory formation after mild COVID-19. Per the germline V gene, CDR1 is SQVTM and CDR2 is ANQGSEA. The V and J ends lost 4 bases and 5 bases respectively, with 11 bases between them. This CDR3 is built from 12 residues. Study-wide results and limits: Some responding clones appeared in pre-infection memory, suggesting cross-reactive memory joined.

The source is an adult woman who had mild COVID-19 (a few samples of this study predate the infection). Cell type and time point are not known. What was sequenced was PBMCs or a T cell subset sorted from them (not recorded which). The V and J genes are TRBV29-1 and TRBJ1-2; D is ambiguous. The CDR3 protein is CSVVVSEYGYTF. The CDR3 coding sequence is TGCAGCGTTGTGGTTTCGGAGTATGGCTACACCTTC. Using reference TRBV29-1 and TRBJ1-2 for the parts outside the CDR3, the full variable domain is SAVISQKPSRDICQRGTSLTIQCQVDSQVTMMFWYRQQPGQSLTLIATANQGSEATYESGFVIDKFPISRPNLTFSTLTVSNMSPEDSSIYLCSVVVSEYGYTFGSGTRLTVV.